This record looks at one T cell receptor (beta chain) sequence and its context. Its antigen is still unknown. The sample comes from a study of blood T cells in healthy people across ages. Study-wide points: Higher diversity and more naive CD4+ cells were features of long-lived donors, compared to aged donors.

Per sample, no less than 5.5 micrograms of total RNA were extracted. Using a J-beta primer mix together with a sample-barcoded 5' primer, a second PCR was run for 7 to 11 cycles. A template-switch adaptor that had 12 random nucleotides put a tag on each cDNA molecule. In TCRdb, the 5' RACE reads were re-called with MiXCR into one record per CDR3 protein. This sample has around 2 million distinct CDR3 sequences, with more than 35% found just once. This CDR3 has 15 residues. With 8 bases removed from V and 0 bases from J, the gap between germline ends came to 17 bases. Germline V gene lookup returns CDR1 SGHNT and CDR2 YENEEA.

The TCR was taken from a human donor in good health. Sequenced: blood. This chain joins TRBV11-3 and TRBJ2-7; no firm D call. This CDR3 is CASRPPGLRSYEQYF. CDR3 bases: TGTGCCAGCCGCCCCCCCGGGCTACGCTCCTACGAGCAGTACTTC. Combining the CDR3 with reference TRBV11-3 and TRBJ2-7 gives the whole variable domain EAGVVQSPRYKIIEKKQPVAFWCNPISGHNTLYWYLQNLGQGPELLIRYENEEAVDDSQLPKDRFSAERLKGVDSTLKIQPAELGDSAVYLCASRPPGLRSYEQYFGPGTRLTVT.